Included here is one T cell receptor (beta chain) sequence, with context. Per germline, CDR1 SGHRS and CDR2 YFSETQ. This CDR3 is 16 amino acids long. These data are taken from a study of T cells expressing NK-cell markers. Template switching by 5'RACE with UMIs generated the TCR beta cDNA. TCRdb reprocessed the 5' RACE reads, keeping one entry per CDR3 protein, no DNA. Here the sample table reports about 550,000 distinct CDR3 sequences. Sample: blood T cells: a sorted CD56 or NKG2C T cell subset, CD4+ or CD8+ T cells, or bulk PBMC T cells (not recorded which). The chain couples TRBV5-1 to TRBJ2-1; TCRdb names TRBD2, which stays unverified in the absence of DNA. The sequence was obtained from a man between 18 and 35 years old in good health. CDR3: CASSAPRDTQYNEQFF.